The rows below give T cell receptor beta chains drawn from one sample of a study of vaccination and CD4 T cells after COVID-19. TCRdb processed the PCR reads anew with MiXCR; each CDR3 protein has one entry. The sample has just over 20,000 distinct CDR3 sequences, about 60% seen once. The starting material was CD4+ T cells from blood, obtained before SARS-CoV-2 vaccination. The receptors were gathered from a human donor who had recovered from COVID-19. The CDR3 runs from the conserved cysteine through the conserved F or W. The D gene is left open where the match is weak. Rows give clone size only sometimes, using once, few, many, or a class for an expanded clone.

TRBV19,-,TRBJ1-1,-,TGTGCCAGTTCAGGTTCGTACACTGAAGCTTTCTTT,CASSGSYTEAFF
TRBV20-1,-,TRBJ2-5,-,TGCAGTGCTTGGCCGGCACTAGGGCAAGAGACCCAGTACTTC,CSAWPALGQETQYF
TRBV7-2,few,TRBJ2-3,TRBD1,TGTGCCAGCAGCTTAGTACCGGGACAGGGCACAGATACGCAGTATTTT,CASSLVPGQGTDTQYF
TRBV12-3/TRBV12-4,-,TRBJ2-7,-,TGTGCCAGCAGCCGGTCTAGAGTTGGGTACGAGCAGTACTTC,CASSRSRVGYEQYF
TRBV7-2,once,TRBJ2-6,-,TGTGCCAGCAGTCCCGGCGGCTCTGGGGCCAACGTCCTGACTTTC,CASSPGGSGANVLTF
TRBV10-3,-,TRBJ2-3,-,TGTGCCATCAGTGACGGACACTTGAGCACAGATACGCAGTATTTT,CAISDGHLSTDTQYF
TRBV7-2,-,TRBJ2-5,-,TGTGCCAGCAGCTTGGGCAACCAGGGGGGAGAGACCCAGTACTTC,CASSLGNQGGETQYF
TRBV20-1,-,TRBJ1-5,-,TGCAGTGCTATTTCAGGGAGGGTTAATCAGCCCCAGCATTTT,CSAISGRVNQPQHF
TRBV19,-,TRBJ2-5,TRBD1,TGTGCCAGTAGTATATCCGGACAGGGGGGAGAGACCCAGTACTTC,CASSISGQGGETQYF
TRBV7-8,-,TRBJ2-5,TRBD2,TGTGCCAGCAGCTTAGCGAGTTTGACTAGCGGGGGGAGATCCCAGTACTTC,CASSLASLTSGGRSQYF
TRBV20-1,-,TRBJ1-1,-,TGCAGTGCTAGTGGCGTAACAGTTGCTGAAGCTTTCTTT,CSASGVTVAEAFF
TRBV6-1,-,TRBJ2-7,TRBD1,TGTGCCAGCGGTCGGGACAGGACCTACGAGCAGTACTTC,CASGRDRTYEQYF
TRBV6-1,-,TRBJ1-2,-,TGTGCCAGCAGTGAATTGGTGCGTGGCTACACCTTC,CASSELVRGYTF
TRBV6-1,-,TRBJ1-3,TRBD1,TGTGCCAGCAGCTCTTCTCAGGGGGAAGAAAACACCATATATTTT,CASSSSQGEENTIYF
TRBV12-3/TRBV12-4,once,TRBJ1-5,-,TGTGCCAGCAGTCCAGGGGAGCGTCAGCCCCAGCATTTT,CASSPGERQPQHF
TRBV20-1,few,TRBJ2-3,-,TGCAGTGCTCCAACGACAGATACGCAGTATTTT,CSAPTTDTQYF
TRBV28,-,TRBJ1-3,-,TGTGCCAGCATCGCGAGTTCGGCAGGGAGGGGTGGAAACACCATATATTTT,CASIASSAGRGGNTIYF
TRBV9,-,TRBJ1-5,-,TGTGCCAGCAGCGTCCATCAGCCCCAGCATTTT,CASSVHQPQHF
TRBV7-9,-,TRBJ1-5,-,TGTGCCAGCAGCTTATGGGGTCGGGGAACAGGCCAGCCCCAGCATTTT,CASSLWGRGTGQPQHF
TRBV15,-,TRBJ1-2,TRBD1,TGTGCCACCAGCAGAGAAGAGACAGGGGGCTATGGCTACACCTTC,CATSREETGGYGYTF
TRBV14,-,TRBJ1-2,-,TGTGCCAGCAGCCAACTCGACAGTGCCTTCTATGGCTACACCTTC,CASSQLDSAFYGYTF
TRBV27,-,TRBJ2-7,-,TGTGCCAGCAGTAATTTCGAAGGGGCGGTGACGATGAGACCCAGCTCCTACGAGCAGTACTTC,CASSNFEGAVTMRPSSYEQYF
TRBV15,-,TRBJ1-6,-,TGTGCCACCAGCCCAGGGAGGTTGAACAATTCACCCCTCCACTTT,CATSPGRLNNSPLHF
TRBV28,-,TRBJ2-3,TRBD2,TGTGCCAGCAGTTTTCGACTAGCGACTAGCACAGATACGCAGTATTTT,CASSFRLATSTDTQYF
TRBV6-1,-,TRBJ1-6,-,TGTGCCAGCAGACCCGGGATACCAAATTCACCCCTCCACTTT,CASRPGIPNSPLHF
TRBV20-1,-,TRBJ1-2,TRBD1,TGCAGTGCTGACTTCGGACAGGGAAGGAGTGGCTACACCTTC,CSADFGQGRSGYTF
TRBV6-1,few,TRBJ2-5,-,TGTGCCAGCAGCCTACTAGGCCGCTGGGGGACCCAGTACTTC,CASSLLGRWGTQYF
TRBV7-9,-,TRBJ2-5,TRBD1,TGTGCCAGCAGGCCTAAGGGACAGGGCAAGATCAGGGAGACCCAGTACTTC,CASRPKGQGKIRETQYF
TRBV20-1,once,TRBJ1-4,-,TGCAGTGCTAGAGGGACAGATAGGGACGAAAAACTGTTTTTT,CSARGTDRDEKLFF
TRBV28,-,TRBJ1-6,-,TGTGCCAGCAGTCCCCTCGGGGATCGTAATTCACCCCTCCACTTT,CASSPLGDRNSPLHF
TRBV20-1,few,TRBJ2-1,TRBD1,TGCAGTGCTACTCCGGACAGGGGGCTCGATGAGCAGTTCTTC,CSATPDRGLDEQFF
TRBV19,-,TRBJ1-3,-,TGTGCCAGTATGCCCTTATTAGGGACGAAAGGAAACACCATATATTTT,CASMPLLGTKGNTIYF
TRBV7-9,few,TRBJ2-5,-,TGTGCCAGCAGCTTAGCGCGGCAGGCGCAAGAGACCCAGTACTTC,CASSLARQAQETQYF
TRBV20-1,-,TRBJ2-3,TRBD2,TGCAGTGCTCGGGGTTCGGGCGGGAGCTTCACAGATACGCAGTATTTT,CSARGSGGSFTDTQYF
TRBV2,once,TRBJ1-3,TRBD1,TGTGCCAGCAGTTCGGACAGGTTTGAAAACACCATATATTTT,CASSSDRFENTIYF
TRBV24-1,-,TRBJ1-5,TRBD1,TGTGCCACCTGGGGGACAGGGAAGCAGCCCCAGCATTTT,CATWGTGKQPQHF
TRBV4-2,-,TRBJ1-5,-,TGTGCCAGCAGCCGGGGGGCCGGCAATCAGCCCCAGCATTTT,CASSRGAGNQPQHF
TRBV7-8,-,TRBJ2-5,-,TGTGCCAGCAGCTATCCCCAAGAGACCCAGTACTTC,CASSYPQETQYF
TRBV20-1,few,TRBJ2-7,TRBD2,TGCAGTGCTAGCCAGAGCGGGAGGGACTACGAGCAGTACTTC,CSASQSGRDYEQYF
TRBV20-1,-,TRBJ2-7,TRBD2,TGCAGTGCTCCTTTGGGCGGGAGGGCCGTGGACGAGCAGTACTTC,CSAPLGGRAVDEQYF
TRBV2,once,TRBJ1-2,TRBD1,TGTGCCAGCAGTGACCCGGGACAGATCTATGGCTACACCTTC,CASSDPGQIYGYTF
TRBV7-2,-,TRBJ2-2,TRBD2,TGTGCCAGCAGCTCCAACCTCCGACTAGCGGGAGCCCTGGACACCGGGGAGCTGTTTTTT,CASSSNLRLAGALDTGELFF
TRBV20-1,-,TRBJ2-3,TRBD2,TGCAGTGCTAGACCTATAGCGGGAGGGAGCACAGATACGCAGTATTTT,CSARPIAGGSTDTQYF
TRBV20-1,-,TRBJ2-1,TRBD1,TGCAGTGCTCCTCCGGGACAGGGGTACGGGAGGGCGAGCAATGAGCAGTTCTTC,CSAPPGQGYGRASNEQFF
TRBV7-2,-,TRBJ1-1,-,TGTGCCAGCAGCTTACGACGACATAATGCTGAAGCTTTCTTT,CASSLRRHNAEAFF
TRBV21-1,few,TRBJ1-1,-,TGTGCCAGCAGCAAAGACAGGGGAGCTTTCTTT,CASSKDRGAFF
TRBV7-3,-,TRBJ2-7,-,TGTGCCAGCAGCTACGCCGGGGGCTACGAGCAGTACTTC,CASSYAGGYEQYF
TRBV7-3,few,TRBJ2-3,-,TGTGCCAGCAGCTTTGGGCGGACTAGCACAGATACGCAGTATTTT,CASSFGRTSTDTQYF
TRBV12-3/TRBV12-4,-,TRBJ2-7,-,TGTACCAGCAGTTTGGGCTACGAGCAGTACTTC,CTSSLGYEQYF
TRBV7-9,-,TRBJ1-4,-,TGTGCCAGCAGCTTAAGAGGGGACTCTGAAAAACTGTTTTTT,CASSLRGDSEKLFF
TRBV14,-,TRBJ1-2,TRBD1,TGTGCCAGCAGCCAGCAACAGGGGTATGGCTACACCTTC,CASSQQQGYGYTF
TRBV20-1,few,TRBJ1-1,TRBD1,TGCAGTGCTGACACAGGGGGCAAGCCCAATGAAGCTTTCTTT,CSADTGGKPNEAFF